The 3 T cell receptor beta chains below all came from one sample that was sequenced in a study of T cell responses to AZD1222 COVID-19 vaccine. Only in-frame clones appear in the TCRdb table, and some are missing; sequencing was by immunoSEQ multiplex PCR. The data contain about 120,000 clones, roughly 89% of them seen just once; the ten biggest clones take up 7.1%. The sequenced sample was peripheral blood, obtained 28 days after the second AZD1222 dose. These receptors were collected from an adult who received the AZD1222 COVID-19 vaccine.

This clone came up a few times. The V gene is TRBV13, the J gene TRBJ2-1; 12 nucleotides match TRBD2. Per the germline V gene, CDR1 is PRHDT and CDR2 is FYEKMQ (reference sequence). V was clipped by 5 bases and J by 2 bases; unmatched bases: 4. There are 16 residues in the CDR3. Here the CDR3 reads CASSALAGGPYNEQFF. The CDR3 nucleotides are TGTGCCAGCAGCGCACTAGCGGGAGGCCCCTACAATGAGCAGTTCTTC.

This clone was counted only a few times. V is TRBV4-3 and J is TRBJ2-2; 12 bases fit TRBD2. The CDR3 sequence is 18 residues long. Losses at the gene ends were 4 bases for V and 3 bases for J; bases not matched to a gene: 9. The V gene's germline CDR1 is LGHNA and CDR2 YSLEER. This CDR3 reads CASSLVPSGRVDTGELFF. CDR3 DNA sequence: TGCGCCAGCAGCCTGGTGCCTAGCGGGAGGGTGGACACCGGGGAGCTGTTTTTT.

This sequence joins TRBV6-1 and TRBJ2-5; possibly TRBD2 for D (6 bases). With 2 bases removed from V and 5 bases from J, the gap between germline ends came to 12 bases. This CDR3 has 14 residues. The germline V gene has CDR1 MNHNS and CDR2 SASEGT. The CDR3 region has the DNA TGTGCCAGCAGTGAAAGCCGGGGGAGGGAGACCCAGTACTTC. Translation gives CASSESRGRETQYF.